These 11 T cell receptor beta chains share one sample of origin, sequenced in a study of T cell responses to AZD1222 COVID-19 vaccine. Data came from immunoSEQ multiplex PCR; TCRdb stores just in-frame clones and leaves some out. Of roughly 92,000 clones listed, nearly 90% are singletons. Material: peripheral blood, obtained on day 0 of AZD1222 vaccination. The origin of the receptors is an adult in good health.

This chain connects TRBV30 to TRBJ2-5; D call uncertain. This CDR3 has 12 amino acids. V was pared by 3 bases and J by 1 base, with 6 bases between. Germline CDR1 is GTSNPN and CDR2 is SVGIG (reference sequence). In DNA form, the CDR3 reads TGTGCCTGGAGCCAGACCCAAGAGACCCAGTACTTC. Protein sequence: CAWSQTQETQYF.

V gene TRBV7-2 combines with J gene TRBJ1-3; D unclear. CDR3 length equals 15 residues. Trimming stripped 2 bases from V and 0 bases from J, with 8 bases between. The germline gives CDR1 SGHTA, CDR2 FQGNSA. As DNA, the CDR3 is TGTGCCAGCAGCTTATGGCACGGCTCTGGAAACACCATATATTTT. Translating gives CASSLWHGSGNTIYF.

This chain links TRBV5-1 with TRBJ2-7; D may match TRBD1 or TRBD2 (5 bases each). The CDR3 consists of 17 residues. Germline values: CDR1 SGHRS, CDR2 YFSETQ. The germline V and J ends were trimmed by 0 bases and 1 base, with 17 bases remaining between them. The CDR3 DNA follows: TGCGCCAGCAGCTTGGCCTACTTCGGGACCTCGTCCTACGAGCAGTACTTC. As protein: CASSLAYFGTSSYEQYF.

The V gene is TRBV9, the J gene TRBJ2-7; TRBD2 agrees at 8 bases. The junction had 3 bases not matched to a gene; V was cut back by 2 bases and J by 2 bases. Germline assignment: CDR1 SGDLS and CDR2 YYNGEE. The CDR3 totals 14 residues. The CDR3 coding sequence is TGTGCCAGCAGCGTGGGGACTAGACCCTACGAGCAGTACTTC. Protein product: CASSVGTRPYEQYF.

The CDR3 bases are TGTGCCAGCAGCCCCCAAAAGGTAGCGGGGACAGGGACTCAGCCCCAGCATTTT. Translating gives CASSPQKVAGTGTQPQHF. This sequence joins TRBV14 and TRBJ1-5, with TRBD1 matching 9 bases. CDR1 and CDR2 from the germline V gene are SGHDN and FVKESK. The CDR3 is made up of 18 amino acids. Unmatched junction bases numbered 16, after V lost 4 bases and J lost 6 bases.

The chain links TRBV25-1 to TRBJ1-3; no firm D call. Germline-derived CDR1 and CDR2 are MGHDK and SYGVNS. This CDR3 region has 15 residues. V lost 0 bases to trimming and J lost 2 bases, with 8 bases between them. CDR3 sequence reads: CASSEYAGTGNTIYF. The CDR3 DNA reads TGTGCCAGCAGTGAATATGCGGGAACTGGAAACACCATATATTTT.

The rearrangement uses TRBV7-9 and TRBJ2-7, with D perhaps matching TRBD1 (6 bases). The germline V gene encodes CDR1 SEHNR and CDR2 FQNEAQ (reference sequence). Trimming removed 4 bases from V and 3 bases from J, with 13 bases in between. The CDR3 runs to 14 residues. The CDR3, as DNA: TGTGCCAGCAGCTCGTTCCGACAGGACTACGAGCAGTACTTC. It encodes CASSSFRQDYEQYF.

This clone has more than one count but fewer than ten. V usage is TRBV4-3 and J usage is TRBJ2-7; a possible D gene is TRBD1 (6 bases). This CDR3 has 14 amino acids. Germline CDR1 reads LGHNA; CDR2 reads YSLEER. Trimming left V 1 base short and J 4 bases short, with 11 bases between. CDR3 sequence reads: CASSQAPQGYEQYF. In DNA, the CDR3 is TGCGCCAGCAGCCAAGCACCCCAGGGGTACGAGCAGTACTTC.

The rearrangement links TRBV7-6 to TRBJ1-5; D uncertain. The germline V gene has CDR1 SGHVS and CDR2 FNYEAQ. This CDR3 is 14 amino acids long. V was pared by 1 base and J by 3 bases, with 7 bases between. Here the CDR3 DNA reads TGTGCCAGCAGCTTAGGGGATACCAATCAGCCCCAGCATTTT. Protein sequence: CASSLGDTNQPQHF.

The CDR3 nucleotides read TGCGCCAGCAGCGTTATCTCAGTCAGGGTGCAAGAGACCCAGTACTTC. Translating gives CASSVISVRVQETQYF. The rearrangement uses TRBV5-1 and TRBJ2-5; tentatively, D is TRBD1 (5 bases). The length of the CDR3 is 16 residues. V shed 4 bases and J shed 2 bases, with 18 bases lying between them. In germline, CDR1 is SGHRS, CDR2 YFSETQ.

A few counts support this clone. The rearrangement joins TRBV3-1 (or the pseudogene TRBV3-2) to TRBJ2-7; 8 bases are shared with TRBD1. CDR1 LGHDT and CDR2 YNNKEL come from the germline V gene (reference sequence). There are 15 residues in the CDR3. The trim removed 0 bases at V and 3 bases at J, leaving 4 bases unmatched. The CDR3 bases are TGTGCCAGCAGCCAAGAGCCGGACAGGGACTACGAGCAGTACTTC. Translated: CASSQEPDRDYEQYF.